This entry lists 29 T cell receptor beta chains sequenced from one sample in a study of T cell changes during pregnancy in multiple sclerosis. Assay: immunoSEQ multiplex PCR; the TCRdb copy retains only in-frame clones and omits some. This sample has about 50,000 clones, with almost 95% found just once. The sample consisted of CD4+ T cells from peripheral blood mononuclear cells, taken in the third trimester of pregnancy. Receptors originate from a female donor with multiple sclerosis, enrolled in a pregnancy study.

The chain employs TRBV5-1 and TRBJ1-2; D might be TRBD1 (5 bases). CDR1 SGHRS and CDR2 YFSETQ come from the germline V gene. CDR3 size: 17 residues. Trimming took 3 bases from V and 2 from J, leaving 20 bases between them. This CDR3 reads CASSWGVRTGQNYGYTF. DNA of the CDR3: TGCGCCAGCAGCTGGGGGGTCCGTACGGGGCAGAACTATGGCTACACCTTC. The full variable domain, in which reference TRBV5-1 and TRBJ1-2 provide the parts outside the CDR3, is KAGVTQTPRYLIKTRGQQVTLSCSPISGHRSVSWYQQTPGQGLQFLFEYFSETQRNKGNFPGRFSGRQFSNSRSEMNVSTLELGDSALYLCASSWGVRTGQNYGYTFGSGTRLTVV.

The chain joins TRBV5-6 to TRBJ2-2; 7 nucleotides align to TRBD2. The junction had 6 bases not matched to a gene; V was cut back by 3 bases and J by 4 bases. This CDR3 has 15 residues. Per germline, CDR1 SGHDT and CDR2 YYEEEE. CDR3 sequence: CASSYLAERTGELFF. The DNA for the CDR3 is TGTGCCAGCAGCTACCTAGCGGAGCGCACCGGGGAGCTGTTTTTT.

The rearrangement joins TRBV4-3 to TRBJ1-3; D unresolved. Germline V gene sequence: CDR1 LGHNA, CDR2 YSLEER. The CDR3 sequence is 15 residues long. Trimming took 0 bases from V and 2 from J, leaving 8 bases between them. Written as DNA, the CDR3 is TGCGCCAGCAGCCAAGATCGGTCGACTGGAAACACCATATATTTT. It specifies CASSQDRSTGNTIYF.

This clone was seen just once. Germline and junction disagree at one end, which may indicate a read error. The J gene is TRBJ1-1, the V gene TRBV14, with 8 bases lining up with TRBD1. This CDR3 contains 14 residues. The germline V gene has CDR1 SGHDN and CDR2 FVKESK. The CDR3: CAGSFHRGGTEAFF. CDR3 DNA sequence: TGTGCCGGCAGCTTCCACAGGGGGGGGACTGAAGCTTTCTTT.

The chain is built from TRBV7-3 and TRBJ2-3; 9 bases line up with TRBD1. V gave up 2 bases and J gave up 6 bases; unmatched junction bases: 9. Germline V lookup: CDR1 SGHTA, CDR2 FQGTGA. The CDR3 is made up of 16 amino acids. The CDR3 loop is CASSLGGTGLSDTQYF. The CDR3 DNA follows: TGTGCCAGCAGCTTAGGCGGGACAGGGCTTTCCGATACGCAGTATTTT. Using reference TRBV7-3 and TRBJ2-3 for the parts outside the CDR3, the full variable domain is GAGVSQTPSNKVTEKGKYVELRCDPISGHTALYWYRQSLGQGPEFLIYFQGTGAADDSGLPNDRFFAVRPEGSVSTLKIQRTERGDSAVYLCASSLGGTGLSDTQYFGPGTRLTVL.

The chain joins TRBV9 to TRBJ2-5; weak D call: TRBD2 (5 bases). The V end lost 4 bases, the J end lost 1 base, and 14 bases lay between the germline ends. This CDR3 has 15 residues. CDR1 is SGDLS, CDR2 YYNGEE, per germline. The CDR3 region is CASSPQLGFQETQYF. The CDR3, as DNA: TGTGCCAGCAGCCCTCAACTAGGTTTCCAAGAGACCCAGTACTTC.

V and J are TRBV9 and TRBJ2-7; a weak D match, TRBD2 (5 bases). V was clipped by 0 bases and J by 5 bases, with 12 bases between them. Germline CDR1 reads SGDLS; CDR2 reads YYNGEE. This CDR3 region has 14 residues. The CDR3 reads CASSVVGGKDEQYF. CDR3 sequence (DNA): TGTGCCAGCAGCGTAGTTGGAGGAAAGGACGAGCAGTACTTC. Complete variable domain (other parts from reference TRBV9 and TRBJ2-7): DSGVTQTPKHLITATGQRVTLRCSPRSGDLSVYWYQQSLDQGLQFLIQYYNGEERAKGNILERFSAQQFPDLHSELNLSSLELGDSALYFCASSVVGGKDEQYFGPGTRLTVT.

CDR3 nucleotide sequence: TGTGCCAGCAGCTTGAACTCCCGAAACTTTTTGGATACGCAGTATTTT. Translated: CASSLNSRNFLDTQYF. This chain connects TRBV7-3 to TRBJ2-3; D gene unclear. This CDR3 is 16 amino acids long. In germline, CDR1 is SGHTA, CDR2 FQGTGA. Trimming stripped 3 bases from V and 6 bases from J, with 19 bases between.

The chain is built from TRBV7-3 and TRBJ2-5; 7 positions agree with TRBD2. This CDR3 comprises 16 residues. The junction had 15 bases not matched to a gene; V was cut back by 5 bases and J by 6 bases. Germline V gives CDR1 SGHTA, CDR2 FQGTGA. The CDR3 DNA follows: TGTGCCAGCAGCCCCCAAGGACTAGAACCAATAAAGACCCAGTACTTC. As protein: CASSPQGLEPIKTQYF.

This clone was found once. This CDR3 reads CASSRGETQYF. The CDR3 DNA reads TGTGCCAGCAGCCGCGGAGAAACCCAGTACTTC. This rearrangement joins TRBV5-4 to TRBJ2-5; D is ambiguous. CDR3 size: 11 residues. The V end was cut by 4 bases, the J end by 8 bases, with 9 bases between. Germline lookup yields CDR1 SGHNT and CDR2 YYREEE (reference sequence).

The chain is built from TRBV7-6 and TRBJ2-7; 9 bases line up with TRBD2. The junction had 3 bases not matched to a gene; V was cut back by 5 bases and J by 1 base. Germline V gives CDR1 SGHVS, CDR2 FNYEAQ. The CDR3 loop spans 14 amino acids. CDR3 nucleotides: TGTGCCAGCAGCGGGGGACTAGCATCCTACGAGCAGTACTTC. It translates to CASSGGLASYEQYF.

The chain uses TRBV18 and TRBJ2-7, with 10 bases lining up with TRBD1. CDR1 and CDR2 (germline): KGHSH, LQKENI. The CDR3 loop spans 16 amino acids. V lost 1 base to trimming and J lost 4 bases; unmatched junction nucleotides: 7. The CDR3 spells CASSPLPGQGNYEQYF. Here the CDR3 DNA reads TGTGCCAGCTCACCACTCCCGGGACAGGGGAATTACGAGCAGTACTTC.

This chain joins TRBV5-4 and TRBJ2-7, with TRBD1 matching over 9 bases. The CDR3 totals 13 residues. Germline assignment: CDR1 SGHNT and CDR2 YYREEE (reference sequence). V lost 4 bases, J lost 5 bases, and 4 bases stayed unmatched. CDR3 nucleotide sequence: TGTGCCAGCAGCGGGACAGGGACCCACGAGCAGTACTTC. This sequence encodes CASSGTGTHEQYF.

The genes are TRBV5-6 and TRBJ1-4; no definite D call. CDR3 length: 14 amino acids. Trimming stripped 2 bases from V and 5 bases from J, with 10 bases between. From germline, CDR1 is SGHDT and CDR2 YYEEEE. Written as DNA, the CDR3 is TGTGCCAGCAGCTTTCGAGGATTGAATGAAAAACTGTTTTTT. Its translation: CASSFRGLNEKLFF. Full variable domain (outside the CDR3, taken from reference TRBV5-6 and TRBJ1-4): DAGVTQSPTHLIKTRGQQVTLRCSPKSGHDTVSWYQQALGQGPQFIFQYYEEEERQRGNFPDRFSGHQFPNYSSELNVNALLLGDSALYLCASSFRGLNEKLFFGSGTQLSVL.

The chain joins TRBV7-3 to TRBJ2-1; D not certain. With 5 bases removed from V and 4 bases from J, the gap between germline ends came to 15 bases. Germline V gene sequence: CDR1 SGHTA, CDR2 FQGTGA. The CDR3 runs 15 residues. The CDR3 bases are TGTGCCAGCAGCCCTCTTGTCGGGTATTACAATGAGCAGTTCTTC. This translates into CASSPLVGYYNEQFF.

The chain recombines TRBV12-5 with TRBJ2-7, with a possible D match to TRBD1 (5 bases). This CDR3 region has 13 residues. The V and J ends lost 7 bases and 2 bases respectively, with 12 bases between them. CDR1 is LGHNT and CDR2 is FRNRAP in the germline V gene. The CDR3 sequence is CASAQQAPYEQYF. Here the CDR3 DNA reads TGTGCTAGTGCCCAACAGGCCCCCTACGAGCAGTACTTC.

The chain uses TRBV29-1 and TRBJ2-3; no clear D. The CDR3 has 13 residues. Trimming cost V 7 bases and J 1 base, with 12 bases left between them. Per germline, CDR1 SQVTM and CDR2 ANQGSEA. The CDR3 DNA is TGCAGCGCCTCTGGGCACGGCACAGATACGCAGTATTTT. Translating it yields CSASGHGTDTQYF.

This clone was counted once. The chain uses TRBV4-1 and TRBJ2-1, with 10 nucleotides matching TRBD2. Germline CDR1 MGHRA, CDR2 YSYEKL. Trimming at V came to 4 bases and at J to 7 bases, leaving 10 bases not matched to a gene. This CDR3 has 16 residues. The DNA of the CDR3 is TGCGCCAGCAGCCCCCGGGGACTAGCGTTGGGGAATGAGCAGTTCTTC. This encodes CASSPRGLALGNEQFF.

The chain uses TRBV14 and TRBJ2-6; D is undetermined. V was clipped by 4 bases and J by 1 base, with 5 bases between them. CDR1 and CDR2 (germline): SGHDN, FVKESK. This CDR3 spans 14 amino acids. The CDR3 coding sequence is TGTGCCAGCAGCCCGACTTCTGGGGCCAACGTCCTGACTTTC. Translation: CASSPTSGANVLTF.

The chain is built from TRBV6-5 and TRBJ2-7; 7 bases align to TRBD1. Germline lookup yields CDR1 MNHEY and CDR2 SVGAGI. The CDR3 has 14 amino acids. Trimming took 5 bases from V and 3 from J; bases not matched to a gene: 7. The CDR3 bases are TGTGCCAGCAGTGAAACAGGGGTCAACTACGAGCAGTACTTC. Protein: CASSETGVNYEQYF.

The chain joins TRBV25-1 to TRBJ1-4; possibly TRBD1 for D (6 bases). Germline V lookup: CDR1 MGHDK, CDR2 SYGVNS. V dropped 3 bases and J dropped 8 bases, with 13 bases sitting between them. This CDR3 has 14 residues. In nucleotides, the CDR3 is TGTGCCAGCAGTGACCCGGGACAAGGGGAAAAACTGTTTTTT. It codes for CASSDPGQGEKLFF.

The rearrangement uses TRBV7-3 and TRBJ2-1; D unresolved. Trimming removed 0 bases from V and 4 bases from J, with 7 bases in between. Germline loops: CDR1 SGHTA, CDR2 FQGTGA. The CDR3 runs 14 residues. CDR3: CASSLTFSYNEQFF. CDR3 nucleotides: TGTGCCAGCAGCTTAACGTTTTCGTACAATGAGCAGTTCTTC.

The chain links TRBV6-6 to TRBJ1-1, with D possibly being TRBD1 (6 bases). The CDR3 has 16 amino acids. The V gene lost 0 bases and the J gene lost 1 base, with 12 bases spanning the gap. CDR1 is MNHNY and CDR2 is SVGAGI in the germline V gene (reference sequence). CDR3 amino acids: CASSYSLTGQNTEAFF. In DNA form, the CDR3 reads TGTGCCAGCAGTTACTCTTTGACAGGTCAGAACACTGAAGCTTTCTTT.

V usage is TRBV7-2 and J usage is TRBJ2-5; D perhaps matches TRBD2 (6 bases). Germline assignment: CDR1 SGHTA and CDR2 FQGNSA. Deletions cut 6 bases from V and 1 base from J, with 15 bases between. This CDR3 has 15 amino acids. Here the CDR3 DNA reads TGTGCCAGCAGTCCCGGGGGTGCAGGCCAAGAGACCCAGTACTTC. Protein product: CASSPGGAGQETQYF.

This chain uses TRBV6-1 with TRBJ1-5; D gene uncertain. The CDR3 length is 13 residues. The ends were cut back, 3 bases at V and 6 bases at J, with 9 bases in the middle. Germline V lookup: CDR1 MNHNS, CDR2 SASEGT. The CDR3: CASSEAGGQPQHF. The CDR3, as DNA: TGTGCCAGCAGTGAGGCCGGAGGTCAGCCCCAGCATTTT.

The J gene is TRBJ1-2, the V gene TRBV19; 7 bases align to TRBD1. The CDR3 has 13 amino acids. CDR1 is LNHDA and CDR2 is SQIVND in the germline V gene (reference sequence). V shed 5 bases, J shed 4 bases, and the junction held 4 bases outside the gene matches. The CDR3 sequence: CASSSGQFYGYTF. CDR3 nucleotide sequence: TGTGCCAGTAGTTCGGGACAGTTCTATGGCTACACCTTC.

This rearrangement joins TRBV7-6 to TRBJ2-3, with 8 nucleotides matching TRBD1. V was clipped by 5 bases and J by 2 bases; unmatched bases: 12. Germline V gene sequence: CDR1 SGHVS, CDR2 FNYEAQ. This CDR3 contains 17 residues. CDR3 region: CASSPIDRGRLTDTQYF. DNA of the CDR3: TGTGCCAGCAGCCCGATCGACAGGGGTCGCCTCACAGATACGCAGTATTTT.

This clone has only one observation. V and J are TRBV9 and TRBJ2-7; 8 positions match TRBD2. V lost 5 bases and J lost 5; bases outside the gene matches: 12. This CDR3 contains 15 residues. Germline loops: CDR1 SGDLS, CDR2 YYNGEE. DNA of the CDR3: TGTGCCAGCAGGGCCACCCGCGGGACTAGTGACGAGCAGTACTTC. Amino acid sequence: CASRATRGTSDEQYF.

The chain joins TRBV19 to TRBJ1-6, with 9 positions matching TRBD1. Germline CDR1 LNHDA, CDR2 SQIVND (reference sequence). The junction had 5 bases not matched to a gene; V was cut back by 3 bases and J by 5 bases. The CDR3 loop spans 16 amino acids. In DNA form, the CDR3 reads TGTGCCAGTAGTATGATACAGGGGGCGAATAATTCACCCCTCCACTTT. It specifies CASSMIQGANNSPLHF.